What follows is one T cell receptor beta chain and its context. Its cognate antigen is unknown. The data stem from a study of T-cell reconstitution after alpha-beta-depleted transplantation in children. The J segment lost 1 base and the V segment lost 7 bases, leaving 6 bases of the junction unmatched. The CDR3 is made up of 14 amino acids. Regarding the study as a whole: Roughly two months post-transplant, alpha-beta T cells reportedly originated from several hundred graft clones that had expanded.

Library preparation (for TCRbeta) was performed with unique molecular identifiers. One entry per CDR3 protein results from TCRdb running MiXCR on the PCR reads. The sample includes 65,000 to 85,000 distinct CDR3 sequences, roughly a tenth of them seen just once. The sequenced sample was PBMCs, obtained before TCRalphabeta/CD19-depleted stem cell transplant. The V and J genes are TRBV12-3 or TRBV12-4 and TRBJ2-5; the match to TRBD2 covers 7 bases. The sequence was obtained from a boy between 10 and 17 years old with acute myeloid leukemia, due to receive a stem cell transplant. The CDR3 region is CASTSPSGQETQYF. CDR3 nucleotides: TGTGCCAGCACCTCTCCTAGCGGCCAAGAGACCCAGTACTTC.